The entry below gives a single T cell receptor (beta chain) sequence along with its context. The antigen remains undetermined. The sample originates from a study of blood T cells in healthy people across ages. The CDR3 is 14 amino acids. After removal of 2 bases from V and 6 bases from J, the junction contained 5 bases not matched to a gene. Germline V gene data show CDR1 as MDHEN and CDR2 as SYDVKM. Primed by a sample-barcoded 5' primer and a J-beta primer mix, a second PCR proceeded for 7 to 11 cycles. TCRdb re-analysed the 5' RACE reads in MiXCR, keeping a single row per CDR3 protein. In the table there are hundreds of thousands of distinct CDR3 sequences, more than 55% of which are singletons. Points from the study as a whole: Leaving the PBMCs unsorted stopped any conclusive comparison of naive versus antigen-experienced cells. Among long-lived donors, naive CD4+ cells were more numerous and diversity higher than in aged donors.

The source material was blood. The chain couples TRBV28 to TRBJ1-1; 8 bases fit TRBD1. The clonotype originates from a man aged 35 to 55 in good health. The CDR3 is CASSLTQGGAEAFF. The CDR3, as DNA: TGTGCCAGCAGTTTAACACAGGGGGGGGCTGAAGCTTTCTTT. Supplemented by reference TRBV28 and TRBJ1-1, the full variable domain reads DVKVTQSSRYLVKRTGEKVFLECVQDMDHENMFWYRQDPGLGLRLIYFSYDVKMKEKGDIPEGYSVSREKKERFSLILESASTNQTSMYLCASSLTQGGAEAFFGQGTRLTVV.